One sample yielded the 12 T cell receptor beta chains listed below, sequenced in a study of shared clonotypes between healthy human individuals. In the naive CD8 group, cells lacked CD45RO and were positively selected for CCR7, so terminally differentiated effector memory CD45RA+ cells were left out. The protocol was immunoSEQ multiplex PCR, while the TCRdb copy is restricted to in-frame clones and leaves out a portion. This table holds about 2.1 million clones, about 93% found once. Sequences were obtained from naive CD8+ T cells from PBMCs. All receptors come from a man younger than 35 in good health. Some clones in this sample may be carry-over from other donors' samples.

With regard to this clone: The same CDR3 is also encoded by other DNA sequences in this sample. The chain carries TRBV5-1 and TRBJ2-7; 9 bases fit TRBD2. Germline lookup yields CDR1 SGHRS and CDR2 YFSETQ. V lost 4 bases to trimming and J lost 0 bases; unmatched junction nucleotides: 2. The CDR3 extends over 14 amino acids. CDR3 bases: TGCGCCAGCAGCCTAGCGGGGAGCTCCTACGAGCAGTACTTC. Its protein product is CASSLAGSSYEQYF.

This chain links TRBV10-3 with TRBJ1-5; D may be TRBD1 (5 bases). This CDR3 is 16 amino acids long. V was shortened by 4 bases and J by 0 bases, with 13 bases between the two germline ends. From germline, CDR1 is ENHRY and CDR2 SYGVKD. This CDR3 reads CAISGGEDLSNQPQHF. The CDR3 nucleotides read TGTGCCATCAGTGGAGGGGAGGACCTTAGCAATCAGCCCCAGCATTTT.

The V call is TRBV5-6, the J call TRBJ2-7, with D unresolved. The CDR3 covers 14 residues. V lost 1 base, J lost 3 bases, and 11 bases lay in between. Germline-derived CDR1 and CDR2 are SGHDT and YYEEEE. CDR3 amino acids: CASSLSSIYYEQYF. The CDR3, as DNA: TGTGCCAGCAGCTTGTCGTCAATATACTACGAGCAGTACTTC.

The genes are TRBV2 and TRBJ2-3; D is perhaps TRBD2 (6 bases). The CDR3 consists of 14 residues. Germline CDR1 is SNHLY and CDR2 is FYNNEI. Trimming took 7 bases from V and 4 from J, leaving 15 bases between them. The CDR3 sequence is CASIRGRYADTQYF. Here the CDR3 DNA reads TGTGCCAGCATTCGGGGGAGGTATGCAGATACGCAGTATTTT.

The table lists this clone with a few counts. This chain links TRBV19 with TRBJ1-2, with D unclear. The germline CDR1 and CDR2 sequences are LNHDA and SQIVND (reference sequence). This CDR3 has 14 residues. The V gene lost 3 bases and the J gene lost 8 bases, with 16 bases spanning the gap. CDR3 in amino acids: CASSIDWLGFGYTF. CDR3 in DNA: TGTGCCAGTAGTATCGATTGGCTGGGGTTCGGCTACACCTTC. Full variable domain (outside the CDR3, taken from reference TRBV19 and TRBJ1-2): DGGITQSPKYLFRKEGQNVTLSCEQNLNHDAMYWYRQDPGQGLRLIYYSQIVNDFQKGDIAEGYSVSREKKESFPLTVTSAQKNPTAFYLCASSIDWLGFGYTFGSGTRLTVV.

The chain joins TRBV5-4 to TRBJ2-7; 7 positions agree with TRBD1. V was pared by 0 bases and J by 5 bases, with 8 bases of the junction left unmatched. The CDR3 has 15 residues. Germline assignment: CDR1 SGHNT and CDR2 YYREEE (reference sequence). CDR3 residues: CASSLGVTGSDEQYF. CDR3 DNA sequence: TGTGCCAGCAGCTTGGGGGTGACAGGGTCAGACGAGCAGTACTTC.

The chain combines TRBV7-9 with TRBJ1-2; a weak D match, TRBD1 (5 bases). Between the trimmed V and J ends, which lost 5 bases and 3 bases, there was a span of 13 bases. The CDR3 covers 14 residues. The germline gives CDR1 SEHNR, CDR2 FQNEAQ (reference sequence). CDR3 residues: CASSPGTVDYGYTF. DNA for the CDR3: TGTGCCAGCAGCCCCGGGACTGTAGACTATGGCTACACCTTC.

The V gene is TRBV27, the J gene TRBJ2-7, with 7 bases that match TRBD1. This CDR3 is built from 15 residues. CDR1 and CDR2 (germline): MNHEY, SMNVEV (reference sequence). The ends lost 6 bases at V and 3 bases at J; junction bases unmatched: 11. The CDR3 spells CASRQKGARDYEQYF. In nucleotides, the CDR3 is TGTGCCAGCAGGCAAAAGGGGGCCCGGGACTACGAGCAGTACTTC.

Remarks on this clone: At the DNA level, this CDR3 is encoded by other sequences in the same sample as well. The chain joins TRBV4-3 to TRBJ2-1; possibly TRBD1 for D (5 bases). The ends were cut back, 0 bases at V and 4 bases at J, with 7 bases in the middle. CDR3 size: 14 residues. Germline V gives CDR1 LGHNA, CDR2 YSLEER. CDR3 in DNA: TGCGCCAGCAGCCAAGAGTCAGGGTACAATGAGCAGTTCTTC. This sequence encodes CASSQESGYNEQFF.

The V and J genes are TRBV5-6 and TRBJ1-1; TRBD1 agrees at 8 bases. CDR1 is SGHDT and CDR2 is YYEEEE in the germline V gene. The V and J ends lost 4 bases and 3 bases, in that order; junction bases with no gene match: 14. CDR3 length: 17 residues. The CDR3 coding sequence is TGTGCCAGCAGCCCTGAAGACAGGGGATCGGTGGACACTGAAGCTTTCTTT. Protein sequence: CASSPEDRGSVDTEAFF.

CDR3 coding DNA: TGTGCCAGCAGTTCGGGACTAGCGGGAGCGAACTACGAGCAGTACTTC. This translates into CASSSGLAGANYEQYF. This chain connects TRBV28 to TRBJ2-7; 14 nucleotides agree with TRBD2. V lost 4 bases to trimming and J lost 3 bases; unmatched junction nucleotides: 5. Germline CDR1 is MDHEN and CDR2 is SYDVKM. The CDR3 has 16 residues.

V gene TRBV28 combines with J gene TRBJ1-4; D might be TRBD1 (6 bases). The CDR3 is 14 amino acids. Germline V gives CDR1 MDHEN, CDR2 SYDVKM. Trimming cost V 1 base and J 6 bases, with 9 bases left between them. The CDR3 sequence is CASSLFAGDEKLFF. The CDR3 nucleotides read TGTGCCAGCAGTTTATTTGCAGGGGATGAAAAACTGTTTTTT.